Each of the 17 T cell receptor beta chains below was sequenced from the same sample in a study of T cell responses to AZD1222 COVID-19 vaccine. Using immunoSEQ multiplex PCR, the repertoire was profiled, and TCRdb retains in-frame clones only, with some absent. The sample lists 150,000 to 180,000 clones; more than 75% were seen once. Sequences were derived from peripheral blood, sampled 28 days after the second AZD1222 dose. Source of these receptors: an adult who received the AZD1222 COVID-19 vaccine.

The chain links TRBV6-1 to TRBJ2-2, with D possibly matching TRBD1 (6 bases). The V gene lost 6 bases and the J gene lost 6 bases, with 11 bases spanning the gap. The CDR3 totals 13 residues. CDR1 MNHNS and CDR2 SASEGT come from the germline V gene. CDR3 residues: CASRAGVAGELFF. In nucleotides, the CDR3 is TGTGCCAGCAGGGCAGGGGTGGCCGGGGAGCTGTTTTTT.

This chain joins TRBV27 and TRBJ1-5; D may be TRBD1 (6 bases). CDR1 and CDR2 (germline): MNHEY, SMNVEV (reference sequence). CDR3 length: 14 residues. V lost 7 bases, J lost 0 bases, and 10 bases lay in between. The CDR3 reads CASTKTGSNQPQHF. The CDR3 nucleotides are TGTGCCAGCACCAAGACAGGTAGCAATCAGCCCCAGCATTTT.

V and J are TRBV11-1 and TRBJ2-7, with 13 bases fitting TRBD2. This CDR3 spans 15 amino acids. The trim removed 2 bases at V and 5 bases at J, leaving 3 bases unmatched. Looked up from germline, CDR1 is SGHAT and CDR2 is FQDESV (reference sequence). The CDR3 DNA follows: TGTGCCAGCAGCTTACCCGGGACTAGCGGGAACGAGCAGTACTTC. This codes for CASSLPGTSGNEQYF. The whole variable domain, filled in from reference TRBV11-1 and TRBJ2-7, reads EAEVAQSPRYKITEKSQAVAFWCDPISGHATLYWYRQILGQGPELLVQFQDESVVDDSQLPKDRFSAERLKGVDSTLKIQPAELGDSAMYLCASSLPGTSGNEQYFGPGTRLTVT.

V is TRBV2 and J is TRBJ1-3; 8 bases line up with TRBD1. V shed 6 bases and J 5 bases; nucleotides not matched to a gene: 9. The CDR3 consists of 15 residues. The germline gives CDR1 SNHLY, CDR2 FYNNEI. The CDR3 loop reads CASRQDRVGRNTIYF. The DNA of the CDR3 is TGTGCCAGCAGGCAGGACAGGGTGGGCCGAAACACCATATATTTT.

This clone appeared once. CDR3 sequence (DNA): TGTGCCAGTACACAGGAGCCACGCAACTATGGCTACACCTTC. Translated, it gives CASTQEPRNYGYTF. The chain employs TRBV19 and TRBJ1-2; tentative D call: TRBD1 (5 bases). The V gene's germline CDR1 is LNHDA and CDR2 SQIVND (reference sequence). There are 14 residues in the CDR3. V lost 7 bases and J 2 bases, leaving 14 bases between the germline ends.

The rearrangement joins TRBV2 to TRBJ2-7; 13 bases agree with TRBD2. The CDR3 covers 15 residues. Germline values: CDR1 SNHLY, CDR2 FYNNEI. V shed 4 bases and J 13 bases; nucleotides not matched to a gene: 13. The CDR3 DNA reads TGTGCCAGCAGTGGGATACTAGCGGGAGGGCCGGGCGAATACTTC. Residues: CASSGILAGGPGEYF. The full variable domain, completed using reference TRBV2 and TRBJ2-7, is EPEVTQTPSHQVTQMGQEVILRCVPISNHLYFYWYRQILGQKVEFLVSFYNNEISEKSEIFDDQFSVERPDGSNFTLKIRSTKLEDSAMYFCASSGILAGGPGEYFGPGTRLTVT.

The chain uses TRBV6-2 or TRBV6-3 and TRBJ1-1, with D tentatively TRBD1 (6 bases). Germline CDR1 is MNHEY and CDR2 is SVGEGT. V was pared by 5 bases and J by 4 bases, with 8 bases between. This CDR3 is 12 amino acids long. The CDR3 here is CASSRGGTEAFF. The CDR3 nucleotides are TGTGCCAGCAGTCGAGGGGGCACTGAAGCTTTCTTT.

CDR3 DNA sequence: TGTGCCAGCAGCGTGGCTAGCGGGAGTTTTCCACCCACAGATACGCAGTATTTT. Translated, it gives CASSVASGSFPPTDTQYF. This sequence joins TRBV9 and TRBJ2-3; 10 bases match TRBD2. The V gene's germline CDR1 is SGDLS and CDR2 YYNGEE. The CDR3 spans 18 residues. V lost 2 bases and J lost 2; bases outside the gene matches: 11.

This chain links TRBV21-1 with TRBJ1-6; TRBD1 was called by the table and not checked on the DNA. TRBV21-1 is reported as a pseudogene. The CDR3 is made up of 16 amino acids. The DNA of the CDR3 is TGTGCCAGCAGCACCTGGACAGGGTCAGGCGGTTCACCCCTCCACTTT. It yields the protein CASSTWTGSGGSPLHF.

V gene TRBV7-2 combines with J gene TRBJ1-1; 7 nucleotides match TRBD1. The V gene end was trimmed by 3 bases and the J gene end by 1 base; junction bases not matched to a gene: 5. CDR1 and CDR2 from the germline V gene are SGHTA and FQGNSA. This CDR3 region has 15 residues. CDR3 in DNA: TGTGCCAGCAGCTTCGACAGGGCACCGAACACTGAAGCTTTCTTT. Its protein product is CASSFDRAPNTEAFF.

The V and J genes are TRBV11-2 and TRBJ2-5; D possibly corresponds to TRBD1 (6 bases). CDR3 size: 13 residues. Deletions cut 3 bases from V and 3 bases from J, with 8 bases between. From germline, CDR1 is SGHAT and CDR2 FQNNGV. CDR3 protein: CASSFGQKETQYF. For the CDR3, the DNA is TGTGCCAGCAGCTTCGGACAGAAAGAGACCCAGTACTTC.

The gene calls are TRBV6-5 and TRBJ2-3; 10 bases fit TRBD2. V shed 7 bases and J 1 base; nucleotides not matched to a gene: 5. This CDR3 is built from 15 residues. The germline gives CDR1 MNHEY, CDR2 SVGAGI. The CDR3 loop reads CASTGGTSGTDTQYF. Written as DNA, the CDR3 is TGTGCCAGCACCGGTGGGACTAGCGGCACAGATACGCAGTATTTT.

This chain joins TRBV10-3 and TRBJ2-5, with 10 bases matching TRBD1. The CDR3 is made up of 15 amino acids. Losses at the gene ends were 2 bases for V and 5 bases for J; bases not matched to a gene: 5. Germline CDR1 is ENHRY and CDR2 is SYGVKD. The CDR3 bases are TGTGCCATCAGTGAGGAGACAGGGGGCACGGAGACCCAGTACTTC. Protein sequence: CAISEETGGTETQYF.

Written as DNA, the CDR3 is TGTGCCAGCAGCTTACTAGCGGGAGGATCCACCGGGGAGCTGTTTTTT. Residues: CASSLLAGGSTGELFF. This sequence joins TRBV5-8 and TRBJ2-2, with 12 bases aligning to TRBD2. The CDR3 consists of 16 residues. Germline values: CDR1 SGHTS, CDR2 YDEGEE. V shed 2 bases and J 4 bases; nucleotides not matched to a gene: 3.

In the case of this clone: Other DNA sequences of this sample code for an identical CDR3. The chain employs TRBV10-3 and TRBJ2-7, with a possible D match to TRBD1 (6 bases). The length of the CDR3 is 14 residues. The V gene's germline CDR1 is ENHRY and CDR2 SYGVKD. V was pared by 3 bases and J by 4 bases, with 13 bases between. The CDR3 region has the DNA TGTGCCATCAGTGACGGCAGGGGAAGGTACGAGCAGTACTTC. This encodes CAISDGRGRYEQYF.

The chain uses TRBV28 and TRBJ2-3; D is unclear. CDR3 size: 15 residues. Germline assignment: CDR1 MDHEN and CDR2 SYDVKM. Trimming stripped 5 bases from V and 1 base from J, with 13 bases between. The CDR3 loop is CASSPMGQGTDTQYF. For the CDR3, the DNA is TGTGCCAGCAGTCCCATGGGCCAGGGCACAGATACGCAGTATTTT.

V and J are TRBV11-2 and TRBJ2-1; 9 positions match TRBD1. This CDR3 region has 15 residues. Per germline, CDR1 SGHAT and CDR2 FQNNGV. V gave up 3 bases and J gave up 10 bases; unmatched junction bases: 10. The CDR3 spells CASSFAGQGGGEQFF. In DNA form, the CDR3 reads TGTGCCAGCAGCTTTGCGGGACAGGGTGGCGGGGAGCAGTTCTTC. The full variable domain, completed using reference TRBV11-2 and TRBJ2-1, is EAGVAQSPRYKIIEKRQSVAFWCNPISGHATLYWYQQILGQGPKLLIQFQNNGVVDDSQLPKDRFSAERLKGVDSTLKIQPAKLEDSAVYLCASSFAGQGGGEQFFGPGTRLTVL.